This record covers a single T cell receptor beta chain. Its matching antigen is unknown. From RNA transcripts, TCR beta CDR3 regions were amplified. Researchers ran a first-round RT-PCR on the TCR CDR3 using the HTBI primer set. TCRdb used MiXCR to reprocess the multiplex PCR reads, holding one entry per CDR3 protein. The sample records hundreds of thousands of distinct CDR3 sequences, around 15% being singletons. This specimen comes from a study of T cells in Graves' hyperthyroidism and ophthalmopathy. Germline V lookup: CDR1 SGHTS, CDR2 YDEGEE. The CDR3 covers 15 residues. The junction had 4 bases not matched to a gene; V was cut back by 5 bases and J by 1 base. General study findings and limits: The model predicted ophthalmopathy a median approximately 6.3 months before onset.

No progression to ophthalmopathy during 18 months of follow-up defined stable disease. Those patients with uncontrolled infection, other autoimmune disease, pregnancy or lactation were excluded. This sequence was found in a young woman with Graves' hyperthyroidism. V usage is TRBV5-8 and J usage is TRBJ2-3; 10 bases map to TRBD2. Sequenced input: blood. CDR3 sequence (DNA): TGTGCCAGCAGGCTAGCGGGAGAGGGCACAGATACGCAGTATTTT. Its translation: CASRLAGEGTDTQYF.